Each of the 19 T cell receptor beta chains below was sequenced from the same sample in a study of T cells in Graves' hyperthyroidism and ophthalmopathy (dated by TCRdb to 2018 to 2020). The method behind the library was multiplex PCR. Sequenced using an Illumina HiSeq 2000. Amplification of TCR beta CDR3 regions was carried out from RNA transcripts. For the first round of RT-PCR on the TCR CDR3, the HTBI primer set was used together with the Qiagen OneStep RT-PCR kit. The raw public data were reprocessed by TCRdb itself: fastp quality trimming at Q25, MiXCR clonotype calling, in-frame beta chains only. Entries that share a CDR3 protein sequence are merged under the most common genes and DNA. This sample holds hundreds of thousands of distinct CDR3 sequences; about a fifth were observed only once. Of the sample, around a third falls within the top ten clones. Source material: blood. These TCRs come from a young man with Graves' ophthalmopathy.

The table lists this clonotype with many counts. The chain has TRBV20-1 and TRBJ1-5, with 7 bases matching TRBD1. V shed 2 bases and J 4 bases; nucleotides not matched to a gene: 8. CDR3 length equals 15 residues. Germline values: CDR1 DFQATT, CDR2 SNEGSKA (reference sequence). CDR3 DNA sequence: TGCAGTGCTAGAAAGGGGGCGGGAACAAATCAGCCCCAGCATTTT. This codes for CSARKGAGTNQPQHF.

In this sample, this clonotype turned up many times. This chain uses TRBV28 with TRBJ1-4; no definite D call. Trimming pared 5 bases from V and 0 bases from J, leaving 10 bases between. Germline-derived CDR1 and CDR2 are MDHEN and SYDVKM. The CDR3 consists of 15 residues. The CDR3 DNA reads TGTGCCAGCAGTGCCGTGGGTGCAACTAATGAAAAACTGTTTTTT. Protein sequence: CASSAVGATNEKLFF.

The CDR3 bases are TGTGCCAGCAGTCCGCAAACAGGGCAGTACGAGCAGTACTTC. This encodes CASSPQTGQYEQYF. This chain joins TRBV27 and TRBJ2-7; possibly TRBD1 for D (6 bases). The CDR3 has 14 amino acids. Trimming took off 5 bases at V and 4 bases at J, with 15 bases between the two ends. The V gene's germline CDR1 is MNHEY and CDR2 SMNVEV (reference sequence).

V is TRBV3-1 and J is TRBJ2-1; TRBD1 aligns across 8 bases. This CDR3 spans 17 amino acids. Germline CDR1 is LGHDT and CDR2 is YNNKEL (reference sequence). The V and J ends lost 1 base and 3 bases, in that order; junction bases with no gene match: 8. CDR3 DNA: TGTGCCAGCAGCCAAGGACAGGGGCTCCGAGGCTACAATGAGCAGTTCTTC. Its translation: CASSQGQGLRGYNEQFF.

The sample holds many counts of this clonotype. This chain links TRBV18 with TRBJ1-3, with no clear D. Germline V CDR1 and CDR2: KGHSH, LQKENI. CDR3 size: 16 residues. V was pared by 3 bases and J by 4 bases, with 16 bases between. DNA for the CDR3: TGTGCCAGCTCACCCGCGACCAGCGGCGTGGGAAACACCATATATTTT. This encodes CASSPATSGVGNTIYF.

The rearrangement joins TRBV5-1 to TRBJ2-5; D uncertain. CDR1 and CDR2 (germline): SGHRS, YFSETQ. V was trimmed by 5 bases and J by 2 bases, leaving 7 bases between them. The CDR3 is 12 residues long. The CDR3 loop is CASRWSQETQYF. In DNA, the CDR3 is TGCGCCAGCAGGTGGTCACAAGAGACCCAGTACTTC.

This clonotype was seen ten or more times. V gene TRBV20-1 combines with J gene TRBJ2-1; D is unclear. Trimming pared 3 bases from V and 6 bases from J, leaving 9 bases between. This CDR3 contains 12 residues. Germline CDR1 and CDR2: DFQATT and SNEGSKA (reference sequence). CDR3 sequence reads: CSASVYSNEQFF. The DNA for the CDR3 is TGCAGTGCTAGTGTATACAGCAATGAGCAGTTCTTC.

As DNA, the CDR3 is TGTGCCAGCAGTTTCGGACAGGACCTGTACCAAGAGACCCAGTACTTC. Its protein product is CASSFGQDLYQETQYF. The genes are TRBV6-9 and TRBJ2-5; TRBD1 aligns across 7 bases. The CDR3 spans 16 residues. The germline gives CDR1 MNHGY, CDR2 SVAAGI. Germline trimming cut 4 bases from V and 0 bases from J; bases unmatched to any gene: 8.

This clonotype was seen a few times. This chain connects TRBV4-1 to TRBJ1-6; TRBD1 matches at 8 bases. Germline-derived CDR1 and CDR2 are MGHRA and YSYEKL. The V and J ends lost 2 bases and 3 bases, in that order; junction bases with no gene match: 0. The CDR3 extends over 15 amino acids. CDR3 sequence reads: CASSQTGGYNSPLHF. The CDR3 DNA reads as TGCGCCAGCAGCCAAACAGGGGGCTATAATTCACCCCTCCACTTT.

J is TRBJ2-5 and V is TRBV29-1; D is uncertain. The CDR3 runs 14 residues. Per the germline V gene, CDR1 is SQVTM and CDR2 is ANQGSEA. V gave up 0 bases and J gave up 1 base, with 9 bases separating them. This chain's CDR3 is CSVEDGVIQETQYF. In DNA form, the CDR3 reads TGCAGCGTTGAAGATGGGGTGATCCAAGAGACCCAGTACTTC.

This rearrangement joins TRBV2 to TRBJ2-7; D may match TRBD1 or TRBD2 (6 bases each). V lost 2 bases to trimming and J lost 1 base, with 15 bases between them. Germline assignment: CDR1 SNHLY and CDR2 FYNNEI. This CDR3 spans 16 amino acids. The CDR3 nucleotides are TGTGCCAGCAGTGAACTCGGGGGCTCAGGTTCCTACGAGCAGTACTTC. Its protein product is CASSELGGSGSYEQYF.

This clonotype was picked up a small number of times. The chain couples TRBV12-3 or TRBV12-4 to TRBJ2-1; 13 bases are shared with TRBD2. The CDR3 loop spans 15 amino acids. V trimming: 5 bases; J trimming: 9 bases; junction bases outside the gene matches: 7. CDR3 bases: TGTGCCAGCAGTGTAACTAGCGGGAGGGCCATTGAGCAGTTCTTC. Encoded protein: CASSVTSGRAIEQFF.

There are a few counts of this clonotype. The CDR3 reads CASSFGTGIEQYF. CDR3 coding DNA: TGTGCCAGCAGCTTCGGGACAGGTATCGAGCAGTACTTC. This chain uses TRBV7-9 with TRBJ2-7; 8 bases match TRBD1. With 3 bases clipped from V and 6 bases from J, the junction kept 4 bases outside the gene matches. Germline V gene sequence: CDR1 SEHNR, CDR2 FQNEAQ (reference sequence). The CDR3 has 13 residues.

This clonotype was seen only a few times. The CDR3: CAIRSDRGWQETQYF. The DNA for the CDR3 is TGTGCCATCAGATCTGACAGGGGATGGCAAGAGACCCAGTACTTC. V usage is TRBV10-3 and J usage is TRBJ2-5; 8 bases line up with TRBD1. After removal of 6 bases from V and 2 bases from J, the junction contained 8 bases not matched to a gene. Germline CDR1 ENHRY, CDR2 SYGVKD. This CDR3 spans 15 amino acids.

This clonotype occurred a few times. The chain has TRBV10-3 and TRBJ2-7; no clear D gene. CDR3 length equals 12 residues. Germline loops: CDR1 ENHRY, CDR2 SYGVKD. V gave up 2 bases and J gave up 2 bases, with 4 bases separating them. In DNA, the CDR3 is TGTGCCATCAGTGAGGTGGCCTACGAGCAGTACTTC. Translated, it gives CAISEVAYEQYF.

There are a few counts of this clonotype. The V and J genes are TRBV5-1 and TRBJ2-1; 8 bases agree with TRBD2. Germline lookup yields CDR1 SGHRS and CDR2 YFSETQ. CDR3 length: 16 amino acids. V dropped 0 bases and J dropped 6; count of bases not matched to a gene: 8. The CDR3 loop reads CASSLGRAGGPNEQFF. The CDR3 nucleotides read TGCGCCAGCAGCTTGGGCCGGGCGGGAGGTCCCAATGAGCAGTTCTTC.

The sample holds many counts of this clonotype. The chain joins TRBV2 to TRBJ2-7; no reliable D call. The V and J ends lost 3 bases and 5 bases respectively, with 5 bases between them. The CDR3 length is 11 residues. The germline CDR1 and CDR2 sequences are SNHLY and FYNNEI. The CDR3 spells CASSESNEQYF. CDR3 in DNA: TGTGCCAGCAGTGAGAGCAACGAGCAGTACTTC.

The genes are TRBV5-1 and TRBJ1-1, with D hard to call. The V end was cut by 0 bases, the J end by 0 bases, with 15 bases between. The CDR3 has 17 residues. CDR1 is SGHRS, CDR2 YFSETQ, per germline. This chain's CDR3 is CASSLAGGSRMNTEAFF. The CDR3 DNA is TGCGCCAGCAGCTTGGCGGGCGGCAGCCGTATGAACACTGAAGCTTTCTTT.

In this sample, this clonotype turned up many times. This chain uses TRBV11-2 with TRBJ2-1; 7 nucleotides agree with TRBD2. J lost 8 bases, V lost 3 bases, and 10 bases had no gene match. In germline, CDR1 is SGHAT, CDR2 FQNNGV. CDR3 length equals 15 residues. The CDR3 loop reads CASSLSAGVVDEQFF. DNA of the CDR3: TGTGCCAGCAGCTTGAGTGCGGGAGTCGTCGATGAGCAGTTCTTC.